The sequence of this TCR beta chain was determined in a study of beta chain features in type 1 diabetes. The overall study: The number of sorted cells examined across all samples was around 98 million. General observations from the study: There was a possibility that cDNA sequencing over-represented cells with high TCR expression. In every one of the four CD4+ subsets, TCRB CDR3s were moderately but significantly shorter in Type 1 diabetes patients.

Each sorted population was over 98% pure. The junction had 5 bases not matched to a gene; V was cut back by 0 bases and J by 3 bases. This CDR3 is 15 amino acids long. Germline-derived CDR1 and CDR2 are SGHRS and YFSETQ. Investigators reverse transcribed all isolated RNA, so they sequenced expressed TCRB transcripts. Assay: immunoSEQ multiplex PCR; the TCRdb copy retains only in-frame clones and omits some. This sample has hundreds of thousands of clones; 13% occur once, and the top ten carry 0.02% to 0.025%. This clone occurred a few times. The antigen is unknown. The receptor was derived from a man younger than 35 with type 1 diabetes. The rearrangement links TRBV5-1 to TRBJ1-1; the match to TRBD1 covers 7 bases. Material: naive CD4+ T cells from blood. The CDR3 DNA follows: TGCGCCAGCAGCTTGGCGGGGACAGCTTACACTGAAGCTTTCTTT. Encoded protein: CASSLAGTAYTEAFF.